The next 26 T cell receptor beta chains were all read from a single sample in a study of metastatic and nonmetastatic thyroid tumors. Using MiXCR, TCRdb reanalyzed the PCR reads. The table records 30,000 to 35,000 clones, about 16% of them present only once. Treatment of any kind had been given to no patient before thyroid surgery. Sequences were obtained from blood. All receptors come from a female donor with papillary thyroid cancer or a benign thyroid nodule (not recorded which). Some clones in this sample may be carry-over from other donors' samples.

This clone was seen repeatedly, ten times or more. Additional DNA sequences in this sample encode the identical CDR3. The V gene is TRBV11-2, the J gene TRBJ1-1; TRBD1 might be the D (6 bases). Germline CDR1 is SGHAT and CDR2 is FQNNGV. CDR3 length equals 13 residues. V lost 5 bases and J lost 8, with 15 bases in between. CDR3 in amino acids: CASSRPRGGEAFF. The CDR3 nucleotides read TGTGCCAGCAGCAGACCCCGGGGGGGCGAAGCTTTCTTT.

This clone was seen ten or more times. This chain links TRBV5-1 with TRBJ2-5; 8 bases are a match to TRBD1. Per germline, CDR1 SGHRS and CDR2 YFSETQ. Trimming removed 5 bases from V and 5 bases from J; junction bases left unmatched: 5. The CDR3 runs to 13 residues. The CDR3 region is CASSLDRAETQYF. CDR3 bases: TGCGCCAGCAGTCTGGACAGGGCGGAGACCCAGTACTTC. The whole variable domain, remainder taken from reference TRBV5-1 and TRBJ2-5, is KAGVTQTPRYLIKTRGQQVTLSCSPISGHRSVSWYQQTPGQGLQFLFEYFSETQRNKGNFPGRFSGRQFSNSRSEMNVSTLELGDSALYLCASSLDRAETQYFGPGTRLLVL.

This clone has a count of ten or more. This sequence joins TRBV29-1 and TRBJ2-1, with D tentatively TRBD2 (7 bases). This CDR3 region has 15 residues. Germline CDR1 and CDR2: SQVTM and ANQGSEA. Trimming took off 7 bases at V and 0 bases at J, with 16 bases between the two ends. The CDR3 sequence: CSAPRGAASYNEQFF. The CDR3 DNA reads TGCAGCGCCCCTCGGGGGGCAGCCTCCTACAATGAGCAGTTCTTC.

There are many counts of this clone. The chain joins TRBV20-1 to TRBJ2-5; TRBD2 matches 7 bases. V was pared by 0 bases and J by 5 bases, with 9 bases of the junction left unmatched. CDR1 is DFQATT and CDR2 is SNEGSKA in the germline V gene (reference sequence). CDR3 length equals 15 residues. CDR3 nucleotide sequence: TGCAGTGCTAGAGATGGGGCGGGAGTCGCTGAGACCCAGTACTTC. Translating it yields CSARDGAGVAETQYF.

This chain connects TRBV20-1 to TRBJ2-1, with no clear D. V lost 3 bases, J lost 4 bases, and 25 bases lay in between. Germline lookup yields CDR1 DFQATT and CDR2 SNEGSKA (reference sequence). There are 18 residues in the CDR3. The CDR3 coding sequence is TGCAGTGCTAGGATGCCCCACCCCAGGACGGAGATTTACAATGAGCAGTTCTTC. Its translation: CSARMPHPRTEIYNEQFF.

This clone was counted a few times. Since a much larger clone is just one base distant, this may be a read error. J is TRBJ2-1 and V is TRBV28; TRBD1 might be the D (6 bases). The CDR3 spans 16 residues. Germline V gene data show CDR1 as MDHEN and CDR2 as SYDVKM. V gave up 8 bases and J gave up 9 bases, with 26 bases separating them. DNA for the CDR3: TGTGCCAGCGCCTCTCATAGACAGGTCCTTAGATGTGAGCAGTTCTTC. It is translated as CASASHRQVLRCEQFF.

This clone was found many times. The chain has TRBV7-8 and TRBJ1-3; no reliable D call. V was cut by 6 bases and J by 4 bases, with 13 bases left in between. Germline V gives CDR1 SGHVS, CDR2 FQNEAQ. The CDR3 extends over 14 amino acids. The DNA of the CDR3 is TGTGCCAGCAGTACCGGGCCACCGGGAAACACCATATATTTT. Its translation is CASSTGPPGNTIYF.

In the case of this clone: A read error is possible here, since a much larger clone lies one base away. V usage is TRBV29-1 and J usage is TRBJ2-3; possible D gene TRBD1, 6 bases. This CDR3 has 14 residues. Germline V gives CDR1 SQVTM, CDR2 ANQGSEA. The CDR3 bases are TGCAGCATTGAATCAGGGGTGAGCACAGATACGCAGTATTTT. Residues: CSIESGVSTDTQYF.

This clone was found many times. The same CDR3 also results from other DNA sequences found in this sample. The CDR3 loop is CASTPAGASTEAFF. The CDR3 region has the DNA TGTGCCAGCACCCCGGCAGGGGCGTCCACTGAAGCTTTCTTT. V is TRBV9 and J is TRBJ1-1; TRBD1 is a possible D gene (6 bases). The CDR3 loop spans 14 amino acids. Trimming pared 6 bases from V and 4 bases from J, leaving 16 bases between. The germline V gene encodes CDR1 SGDLS and CDR2 YYNGEE.

This clone occurred many times. This rearrangement joins TRBV7-3 to TRBJ2-5, with D possibly being TRBD2 (6 bases). Trimming left V 1 base short and J 1 base short, with 13 bases between. The CDR3 totals 16 residues. Germline loops: CDR1 SGHTA, CDR2 FQGTGA. For the CDR3, the DNA is TGTGCCAGCAGCTTAATCGGGGGAGGCGTCCAAGAGACCCAGTACTTC. Protein sequence: CASSLIGGGVQETQYF.

As concerns this clone: A much more abundant neighbour one base away suggests this may be a read error. This chain joins TRBV7-2 and TRBJ2-2; D gene uncertain. Germline V gene sequence: CDR1 SGHTA, CDR2 FQGNSA. The CDR3 contains 12 residues. The CDR3 DNA sequence: TGTGCCGGCAGCCTACAGAGATTCTCTCCGTTTTTT. Protein: CAGSLQRFSPFF.

This clone was counted ten times or more. The chain joins TRBV5-1 to TRBJ2-1, with 10 bases lining up with TRBD2. Germline V gene data show CDR1 as SGHRS and CDR2 as YFSETQ. With V trimmed by 5 bases and J by 12 bases, 11 bases remained unmatched. This CDR3 spans 14 amino acids. Here the CDR3 DNA reads TGCGCCAGCAGTGCTAGCGGGGGCCCGTTGGGGCAGTTCTTC. It is translated as CASSASGGPLGQFF.

This clone has a count of ten or more. The V call is TRBV18, the J call TRBJ1-6; D possibly corresponds to TRBD1 (6 bases). V lost 5 bases to trimming and J lost 3 bases, with 14 bases between them. This CDR3 contains 16 residues. Germline CDR1 and CDR2: KGHSH and LQKENI. The CDR3 DNA follows: TGTGCCAGCTCAAACGGACAGACATTCTATAATTCACCCCTCCACTTT. It codes for CASSNGQTFYNSPLHF.

This clone has ten or more counts. The chain employs TRBV9 and TRBJ2-5; 9 nucleotides agree with TRBD1. V dropped 3 bases and J dropped 3; count of bases not matched to a gene: 6. The germline CDR1 and CDR2 sequences are SGDLS and YYNGEE. CDR3 length equals 15 residues. CDR3 coding DNA: TGTGCCAGCAGCGGGCCCTGGGACAGGGAAGAGACCCAGTACTTC. This translates into CASSGPWDREETQYF.

This clone was counted many times. The CDR3 nucleotides are TGTGCCAGCAGCTTGGGGGCAGCTAATCAGCCCCAGCATTTT. Amino acid sequence: CASSLGAANQPQHF. The genes are TRBV5-8 and TRBJ1-5; D gene uncertain. CDR3 length equals 14 residues. Germline-derived CDR1 and CDR2 are SGHTS and YDEGEE. Trimming took off 0 bases at V and 4 bases at J, with 8 bases between the two ends.

This clone was recorded many times. This chain joins TRBV28 and TRBJ1-5; 7 nucleotides line up with TRBD1. The CDR3 loop spans 15 amino acids. The junction had 8 bases not matched to a gene; V was cut back by 5 bases and J by 4 bases. From germline, CDR1 is MDHEN and CDR2 SYDVKM. CDR3 protein: CASSAGDRENQPQHF. For the CDR3, the DNA is TGTGCCAGCAGTGCCGGGGACAGAGAGAATCAGCCCCAGCATTTT.

This clone has just a few counts. The rearrangement links TRBV27 to TRBJ2-7, with 7 bases that match TRBD1. The ends lost 5 bases at V and 0 bases at J; junction bases unmatched: 4. The CDR3 sequence is 14 residues long. Germline CDR1 reads MNHEY; CDR2 reads SMNVEV (reference sequence). The CDR3 region is CASSPGGPSYEQYF. For the CDR3, the DNA is TGTGCCAGCAGTCCAGGGGGACCCTCCTACGAGCAGTACTTC.

This clone was observed many times. This chain links TRBV30 with TRBJ1-4; D call uncertain. The CDR3 spans 13 residues. The V end lost 5 bases, the J end lost 5 bases, and 12 bases lay between the germline ends. Germline V gene data show CDR1 as GTSNPN and CDR2 as SVGIG (reference sequence). The CDR3 reads CAWGIRRNEKLFF. The CDR3 nucleotides read TGTGCCTGGGGAATTAGGCGGAATGAAAAACTGTTTTTT.

This clone was counted many times. This chain joins TRBV5-1 and TRBJ1-1, with D tentatively TRBD1 (6 bases). The CDR3 consists of 12 residues. The germline V gene encodes CDR1 SGHRS and CDR2 YFSETQ. V was clipped by 4 bases and J by 7 bases, with 11 bases between them. CDR3 nucleotide sequence: TGCGCCAGCAGCACTACAGGGATTGAAGCTTTCTTT. It is translated as CASSTTGIEAFF.

This clone has ten or more counts. This rearrangement joins TRBV9 to TRBJ2-3; 11 nucleotides align to TRBD1. The CDR3 spans 17 residues. The J segment lost 2 bases and the V segment lost 3 bases, leaving 8 bases of the junction unmatched. The germline CDR1 and CDR2 sequences are SGDLS and YYNGEE. In nucleotides, the CDR3 is TGTGCCAGCAGCGCCACCGGGACAGGGGGGGCCACAGATACGCAGTATTTT. Protein: CASSATGTGGATDTQYF. The variable domain in full, completed from reference TRBV9 and TRBJ2-3, reads DSGVTQTPKHLITATGQRVTLRCSPRSGDLSVYWYQQSLDQGLQFLIQYYNGEERAKGNILERFSAQQFPDLHSELNLSSLELGDSALYFCASSATGTGGATDTQYFGPGTRLTVL.

This clone was detected ten times or more. The chain combines TRBV6-1 with TRBJ2-5; D may be TRBD1 (6 bases). The V gene lost 6 bases and the J gene lost 3 bases, with 20 bases spanning the gap. From germline, CDR1 is MNHNS and CDR2 SASEGT. The CDR3 spans 16 residues. In nucleotides, the CDR3 is TGTGCCAGCAGCCCCGCTCGAACTGACAGGAAAGAGACCCAGTACTTC. Its translation is CASSPARTDRKETQYF.

Many counts were recorded for this clone. V and J are TRBV28 and TRBJ2-5, with 7 bases matching TRBD2. V lost 3 bases and J lost 2; bases outside the gene matches: 9. The germline gives CDR1 MDHEN, CDR2 SYDVKM. CDR3 length: 16 residues. CDR3 amino acids: CASSFSFGGSQETQYF. The CDR3 DNA is TGTGCCAGCAGTTTTTCCTTTGGCGGGAGTCAAGAGACCCAGTACTTC.

In its sample, this clone was seen many times. Other DNA sequences in the sample encode the same CDR3. The genes are TRBV18 and TRBJ1-2; D uncertain. V lost 6 bases, J lost 4 bases, and 9 bases lay in between. CDR1 is KGHSH and CDR2 is LQKENI in the germline V gene. The CDR3 is made up of 12 amino acids. In DNA form, the CDR3 reads TGTGCCAGCTCCCCTGACACCTATGGCTACACCTTC. Its translation: CASSPDTYGYTF.

The V and J genes are TRBV2 and TRBJ2-7, with 12 bases identical to TRBD2. The trim removed 6 bases at V and 5 bases at J, leaving 11 bases unmatched. The CDR3 is made up of 16 amino acids. Germline V gene sequence: CDR1 SNHLY, CDR2 FYNNEI. This chain's CDR3 is CASRILAGGPVHEQYF. The DNA of the CDR3 is TGTGCCAGCAGAATCCTAGCGGGGGGGCCGGTCCACGAGCAGTACTTC.

In its sample, this clone was seen many times. This could be a read error, since a much larger clone is one nucleotide away. This specimen includes other DNA sequences encoding the same CDR3. The gene calls are TRBV4-1 and TRBJ2-2; TRBD2 aligns across 8 bases. The V gene's germline CDR1 is MGHRA and CDR2 YSYEKL. The length of the CDR3 is 17 residues. The CDR3 here is CASSPGSGRLHTGELVF. The CDR3 DNA reads TGCGCCAGCAGCCCAGGGAGCGGGAGACTCCACACCGGGGAGCTGGTTTTT.

The V gene is TRBV28, the J gene TRBJ2-1, with a tentative D call TRBD1 (5 bases). Germline V gene lookup returns CDR1 MDHEN and CDR2 SYDVKM. The V end was cut by 7 bases, the J end by 3 bases, with 19 bases between. CDR3 size: 16 residues. CDR3 amino acids: CASIYSQQVYYNEQFF. The CDR3 DNA reads as TGTGCCAGCATTTACTCCCAACAGGTATACTACAATGAGCAGTTCTTC. Together with reference TRBV28 and TRBJ2-1, the CDR3 gives the full variable domain: DVKVTQSSRYLVKRTGEKVFLECVQDMDHENMFWYRQDPGLGLRLIYFSYDVKMKEKGDIPEGYSVSREKKERFSLILESASTNQTSMYLCASIYSQQVYYNEQFFGPGTRLTVL.